This passage covers 17 T cell receptor beta chains from one sample sequenced in a study of sequential checkpoint blockade in melanoma. Treatment noted: randomized to nivolumab then ipilimumab (arm A) or the reverse (arm B). This table comes from immunoSEQ multiplex PCR, and its TCRdb copy is limited to in-frame clones, with some not included. The sample yields about 29,000 clones, roughly 80% seen once. The sequences come from CD8+ T cells sorted from blood (inferred from file names), collected from a patient given nivolumab and ipilimumab in sequence. The receptors were gathered from a human donor with melanoma.

This clone has just one count. The V gene is TRBV5-6, the J gene TRBJ2-2, with 11 positions matching TRBD1. The V and J ends lost 3 bases and 7 bases, in that order; junction bases with no gene match: 8. Germline V lookup: CDR1 SGHDT, CDR2 YYEEEE. This CDR3 contains 16 residues. The CDR3 bases are TGTGCCAGCAGCTCCTTGGACAGGGGGCAGGACGGGGAGCTGTTTTTT. It is translated as CASSSLDRGQDGELFF. Full variable domain (missing parts from reference TRBV5-6 and TRBJ2-2): DAGVTQSPTHLIKTRGQQVTLRCSPKSGHDTVSWYQQALGQGPQFIFQYYEEEERQRGNFPDRFSGHQFPNYSSELNVNALLLGDSALYLCASSSLDRGQDGELFFGEGSRLTVL.

The chain combines TRBV7-6 with TRBJ2-1, with D unresolved. The CDR3 covers 20 residues. The germline V gene has CDR1 SGHVS and CDR2 FNYEAQ. Trimming stripped 1 base from V and 6 bases from J, with 28 bases between. The CDR3 protein is CASSLVTLYAGPLHGNEQFF. Written as DNA, the CDR3 is TGTGCCAGCAGCTTAGTGACCCTTTATGCAGGCCCCTTACATGGCAATGAGCAGTTCTTC. Together with reference TRBV7-6 and TRBJ2-1, the CDR3 gives the full variable domain: GAGVSQSPRYKVTKRGQDVALRCDPISGHVSLYWYRQALGQGPEFLTYFNYEAQQDKSGLPNDRFSAERPEGSISTLTIQRTEQRDSAMYRCASSLVTLYAGPLHGNEQFFGPGTRLTVL.

The J gene is TRBJ2-7, the V gene TRBV27, with 10 positions matching TRBD1. CDR1 is MNHEY, CDR2 SMNVEV, per germline (reference sequence). V lost 5 bases, J lost 6 bases, and 4 bases stayed unmatched. The CDR3 spans 13 residues. The CDR3 DNA is TGTGCCAGCAGTCTGGGACAGGGGTTCGAGCAGTACTTC. This encodes CASSLGQGFEQYF.

The rearrangement uses TRBV9 and TRBJ2-7, with 9 bases identical to TRBD2. V lost 0 bases, J lost 0 bases, and 4 bases stayed unmatched. The CDR3 spans 16 residues. Germline loops: CDR1 SGDLS, CDR2 YYNGEE. Written as DNA, the CDR3 is TGTGCCAGCAGCGTAGGTTCTAGCGGGGCCTCCTACGAGCAGTACTTC. It specifies CASSVGSSGASYEQYF.

The chain employs TRBV4-1 and TRBJ2-7; possible D gene TRBD2, 6 bases. The CDR3 has 16 amino acids. CDR1 and CDR2 from the germline V gene are MGHRA and YSYEKL. Trimming removed 0 bases from V and 3 bases from J, with 15 bases in between. This CDR3 is CASSQDAAGRSYEQYF. The CDR3 DNA reads TGCGCCAGCAGCCAAGATGCCGCGGGGAGGAGCTACGAGCAGTACTTC.

The chain is built from TRBV28 and TRBJ2-2, with unresolved D. The CDR3 runs to 12 residues. The V gene lost 4 bases and the J gene lost 5 bases, with 5 bases spanning the gap. CDR1 and CDR2 (germline): MDHEN, SYDVKM. The CDR3 loop is CASSYSTGELFF. The CDR3 DNA reads TGTGCCAGCAGTTATTCGACCGGGGAGCTGTTTTTT.

The chain has TRBV7-9 and TRBJ2-7; 8 bases line up with TRBD1. Germline values: CDR1 SEHNR, CDR2 FQNEAQ (reference sequence). CDR3 length equals 16 residues. After removal of 4 bases from V and 0 bases from J, the junction contained 8 bases not matched to a gene. CDR3 amino acids: CASSSGTGRSSYEQYF. The CDR3 region has the DNA TGTGCCAGCAGCTCCGGGACAGGCCGAAGCTCCTACGAGCAGTACTTC.

This chain uses TRBV13 with TRBJ2-1, with TRBD2 as a possible D gene (6 bases). This CDR3 is built from 14 residues. V lost 0 bases to trimming and J lost 6 bases, with 9 bases between them. Germline V gene sequence: CDR1 PRHDT, CDR2 FYEKMQ (reference sequence). CDR3 residues: CASSLGGGPNEQFF. In DNA, the CDR3 is TGTGCCAGCAGCTTAGGCGGGGGACCCAATGAGCAGTTCTTC.

The chain is built from TRBV28 and TRBJ2-1, with TRBD1 matching 7 bases. V shed 6 bases and J 7 bases; nucleotides not matched to a gene: 12. Germline V gene data show CDR1 as MDHEN and CDR2 as SYDVKM. This CDR3 has 15 residues. DNA of the CDR3: TGTGCCAGCAGCCTCACAGGGGCCTGGGTGAATGAGCAGTTCTTC. It specifies CASSLTGAWVNEQFF.

This clone was seen a single time. The chain is built from TRBV9 and TRBJ1-2, with TRBD1 matching 10 bases. The V gene's germline CDR1 is SGDLS and CDR2 YYNGEE. The CDR3 is 14 amino acids. V was clipped by 5 bases and J by 4 bases; unmatched bases: 5. The CDR3 loop is CASSGTGDRYGYTF. In DNA form, the CDR3 reads TGTGCCAGCAGTGGGACAGGGGATCGCTATGGCTACACCTTC.

J is TRBJ2-7 and V is TRBV28, with D hard to call. In germline, CDR1 is MDHEN, CDR2 SYDVKM. V lost 6 bases and J 2 bases, leaving 11 bases between the germline ends. This CDR3 is built from 13 residues. This CDR3 is CASSPLSTYEQYF. CDR3 nucleotides: TGTGCCAGCAGCCCGTTGAGTACCTACGAGCAGTACTTC.

The chain has TRBV15 and TRBJ1-1; no firm D call. CDR3 size: 13 residues. Germline assignment: CDR1 LNHNV and CDR2 YYDKDF (reference sequence). Deletions cut 1 base from V and 9 bases from J, with 12 bases between. The CDR3 region is CATSRVGGIKAFF. In DNA form, the CDR3 reads TGTGCCACCAGCAGAGTAGGAGGGATTAAAGCTTTCTTT.

V usage is TRBV5-4 and J usage is TRBJ1-4, with 9 bases matching TRBD1. Germline V gene sequence: CDR1 SGHNT, CDR2 YYREEE (reference sequence). Unmatched junction bases numbered 5, after V lost 0 bases and J lost 8 bases. The CDR3 is 15 amino acids. The CDR3 sequence: CASSLATGQGEKLFF. As DNA, the CDR3 is TGTGCCAGCAGCTTGGCTACGGGACAGGGAGAAAAACTGTTTTTT.

This chain links TRBV27 with TRBJ1-1; TRBD1 is a possible D gene (5 bases). The CDR3 is made up of 14 amino acids. Germline-derived CDR1 and CDR2 are MNHEY and SMNVEV (reference sequence). Trimming cost V 3 bases and J 6 bases, with 14 bases left between them. For the CDR3, the DNA is TGTGCCAGCAGTTTTAATCGGTGGGGCGCTGAAGCTTTCTTT. Its translation is CASSFNRWGAEAFF.

This chain links TRBV18 with TRBJ2-1; 10 bases fit TRBD1. V shed 3 bases and J 5 bases; nucleotides not matched to a gene: 1. Germline V CDR1 and CDR2: KGHSH, LQKENI. This CDR3 contains 14 residues. CDR3 in DNA: TGTGCCAGCTCACCCGGGACAGGGGACAATGAGCAGTTCTTC. Amino acids: CASSPGTGDNEQFF.

The V and J genes are TRBV27 and TRBJ2-1; D possibly corresponds to TRBD1 (8 bases). Trimming removed 6 bases at V and 13 bases at J, with 16 bases between. Germline V gene sequence: CDR1 MNHEY, CDR2 SMNVEV (reference sequence). The CDR3 consists of 12 residues. CDR3 in amino acids: CASSHTGGGQFF. In DNA, the CDR3 is TGTGCCAGCAGCCATACAGGGGGGGGACAGTTCTTC.

The gene calls are TRBV7-2 and TRBJ2-7; TRBD1 matches at 7 bases. The CDR3 runs 13 residues. Trimming at V came to 6 bases and at J to 2 bases, leaving 4 bases not matched to a gene. In germline, CDR1 is SGHTA, CDR2 FQGNSA. CDR3 coding DNA: TGTGCCAGCAGGGATACAGGGGCCTACGAGCAGTACTTC. It translates to CASRDTGAYEQYF.